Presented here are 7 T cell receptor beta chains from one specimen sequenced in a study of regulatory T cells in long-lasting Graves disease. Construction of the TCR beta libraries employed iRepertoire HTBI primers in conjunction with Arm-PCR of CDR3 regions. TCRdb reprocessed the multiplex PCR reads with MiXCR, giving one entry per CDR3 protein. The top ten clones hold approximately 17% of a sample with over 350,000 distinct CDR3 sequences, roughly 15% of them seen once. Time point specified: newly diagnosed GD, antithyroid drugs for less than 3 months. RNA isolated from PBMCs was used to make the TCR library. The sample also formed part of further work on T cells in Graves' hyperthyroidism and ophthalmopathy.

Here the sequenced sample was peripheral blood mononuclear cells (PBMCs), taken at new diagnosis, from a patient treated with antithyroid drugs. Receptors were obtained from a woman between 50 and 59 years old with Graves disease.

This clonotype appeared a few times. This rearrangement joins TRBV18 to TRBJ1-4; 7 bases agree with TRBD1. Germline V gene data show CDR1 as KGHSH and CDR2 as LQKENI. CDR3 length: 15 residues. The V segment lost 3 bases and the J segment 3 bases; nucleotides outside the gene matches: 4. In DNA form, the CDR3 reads TGTGCCAGCTCACCCCCGGGACAGCCTAATGAAAAACTGTTTTTT. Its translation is CASSPPGQPNEKLFF. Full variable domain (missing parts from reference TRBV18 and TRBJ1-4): NAGVMQNPRHLVRRRGQEARLRCSPMKGHSHVYWYRQLPEEGLKFMVYLQKENIIDESGMPKERFSAEFPKEGPSILRIQQVVRGDSAAYFCASSPPGQPNEKLFFGSGTQLSVL.

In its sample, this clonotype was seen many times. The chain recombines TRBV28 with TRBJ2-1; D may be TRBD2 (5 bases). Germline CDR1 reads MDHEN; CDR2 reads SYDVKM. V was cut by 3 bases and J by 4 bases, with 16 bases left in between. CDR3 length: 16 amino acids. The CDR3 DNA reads TGTGCCAGCAGTTTGTCGGGGTCCGTTAGGTACAATGAGCAGTTCTTC. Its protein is CASSLSGSVRYNEQFF.

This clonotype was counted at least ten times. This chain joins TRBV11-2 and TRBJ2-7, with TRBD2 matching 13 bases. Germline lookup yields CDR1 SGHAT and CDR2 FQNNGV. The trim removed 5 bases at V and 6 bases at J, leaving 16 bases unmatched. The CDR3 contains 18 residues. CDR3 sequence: CASSLPPITSGRASEQYF. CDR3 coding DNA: TGTGCCAGCAGCCTACCGCCCATTACTAGCGGGAGGGCCTCCGAGCAGTACTTC.

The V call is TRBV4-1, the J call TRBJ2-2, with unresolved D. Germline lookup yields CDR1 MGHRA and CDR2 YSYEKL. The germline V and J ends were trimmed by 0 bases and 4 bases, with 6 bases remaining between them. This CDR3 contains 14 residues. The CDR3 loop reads CASSQEGSTGELFF. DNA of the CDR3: TGCGCCAGCAGCCAAGAAGGCAGCACCGGGGAGCTGTTTTTT.

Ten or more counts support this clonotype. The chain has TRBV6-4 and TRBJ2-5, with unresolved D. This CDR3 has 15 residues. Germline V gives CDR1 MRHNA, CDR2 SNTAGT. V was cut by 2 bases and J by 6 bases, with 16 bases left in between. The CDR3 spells CASSDGSAGEQTQYF. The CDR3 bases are TGTGCCAGCAGTGACGGTTCGGCTGGGGAACAGACCCAGTACTTC.

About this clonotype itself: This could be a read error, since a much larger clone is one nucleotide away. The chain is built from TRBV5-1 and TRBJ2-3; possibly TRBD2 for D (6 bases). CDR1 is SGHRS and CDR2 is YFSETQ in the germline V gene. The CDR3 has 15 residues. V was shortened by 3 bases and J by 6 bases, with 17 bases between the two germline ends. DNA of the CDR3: TGCGCCAGCAGCTGGGGGGACCTCGCGGGGGATACGCAGTATTTT. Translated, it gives CASSWGDLAGDTQYF.

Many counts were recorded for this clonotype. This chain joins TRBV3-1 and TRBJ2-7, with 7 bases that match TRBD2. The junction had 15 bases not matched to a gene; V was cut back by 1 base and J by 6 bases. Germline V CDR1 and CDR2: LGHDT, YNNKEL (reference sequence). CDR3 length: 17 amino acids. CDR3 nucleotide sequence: TGTGCCAGCAGCCAAGGCCGGCACGGGGGGTGGCTGAGCGAGCAGTACTTC. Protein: CASSQGRHGGWLSEQYF.